Included here is one T cell receptor beta chain sequence, with context. The CDR3 runs to 11 residues. The V gene's germline CDR1 is SGHVS and CDR2 FQNEAQ. V was cut by 7 bases and J by 10 bases, with 11 bases left in between. The data belong to a study of blood T cell repertoires in COVID-19. Study-level information: Acute and convalescent COVID-19 specimens originated in the United States, Italy and Spain. From T cells, B-cell-depleted T cells, or PBMCs came the material, which was cDNA or gDNA.

In the original workflow: Cell counts per sample came from amplifying reference gene primers. Here immunoSEQ multiplex PCR was the method, and the copy in TCRdb shows in-frame clones only, minus some. V and J calls and clone size are copied from that table; D and trimming were computed from the DNA. The sample contains roughly 81,000 clones, around nine tenths of which appear only once. The clonotype comes from a man aged 25 to 40 with acute or convalescent COVID-19. This chain uses TRBV7-8 with TRBJ2-1, with a weak D call TRBD2 (5 bases). The sequencing sample was made of peripheral blood. The CDR3, as DNA: TGTGCCAGCACCCGAGGGCTGGAGCAGTTCTTC. Translated: CASTRGLEQFF. The complete variable domain, with remaining parts taken from reference TRBV7-8 and TRBJ2-1, reads GAGVSQSPRYKVAKRGQDVALRCDPISGHVSLFWYQQALGQGPEFLTYFQNEAQLDKSGLPSDRFFAERPEGSVSTLKIQRTQQEDSAVYLCASTRGLEQFFGPGTRLTVL.